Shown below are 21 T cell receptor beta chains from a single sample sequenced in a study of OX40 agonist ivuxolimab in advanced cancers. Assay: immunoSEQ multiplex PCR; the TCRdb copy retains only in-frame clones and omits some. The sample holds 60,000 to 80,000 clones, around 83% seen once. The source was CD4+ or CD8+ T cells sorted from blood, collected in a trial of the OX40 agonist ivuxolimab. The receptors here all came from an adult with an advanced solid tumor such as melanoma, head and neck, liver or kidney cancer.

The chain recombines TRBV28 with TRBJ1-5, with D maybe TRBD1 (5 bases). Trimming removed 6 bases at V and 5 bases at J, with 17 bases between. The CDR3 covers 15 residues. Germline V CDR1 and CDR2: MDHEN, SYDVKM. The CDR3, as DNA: TGTGCCAGCAGCTTTAGACAAACGGGGGATCAGCCCCAGCATTTT. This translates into CASSFRQTGDQPQHF.

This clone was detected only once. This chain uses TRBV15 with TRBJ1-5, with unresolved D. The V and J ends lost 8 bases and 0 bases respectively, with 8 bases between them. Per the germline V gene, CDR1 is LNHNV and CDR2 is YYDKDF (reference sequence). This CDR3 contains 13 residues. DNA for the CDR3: TGTGCCACCTCCGGTAATAGCAATCAGCCCCAGCATTTT. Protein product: CATSGNSNQPQHF.

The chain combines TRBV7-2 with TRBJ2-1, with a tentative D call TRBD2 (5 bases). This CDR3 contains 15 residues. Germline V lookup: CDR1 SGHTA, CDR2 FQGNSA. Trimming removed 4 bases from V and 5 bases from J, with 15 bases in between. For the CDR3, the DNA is TGTGCCAGCAGCTCCGGACTGCCGGAAGACAATGAGCAGTTCTTC. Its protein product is CASSSGLPEDNEQFF.

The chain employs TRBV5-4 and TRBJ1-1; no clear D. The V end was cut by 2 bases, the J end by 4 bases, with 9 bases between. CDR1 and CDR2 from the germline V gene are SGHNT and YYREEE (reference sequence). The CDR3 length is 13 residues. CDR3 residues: CASSLFPGTEAFF. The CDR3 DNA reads TGTGCCAGCAGCTTATTCCCCGGCACTGAAGCTTTCTTT.

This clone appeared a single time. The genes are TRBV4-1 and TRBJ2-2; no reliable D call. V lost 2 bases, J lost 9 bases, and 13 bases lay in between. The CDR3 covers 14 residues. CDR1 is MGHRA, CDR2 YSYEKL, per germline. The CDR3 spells CASSQSRVPRELFF. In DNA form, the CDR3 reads TGCGCCAGCAGCCAAAGCCGGGTTCCGAGGGAGCTGTTTTTT.

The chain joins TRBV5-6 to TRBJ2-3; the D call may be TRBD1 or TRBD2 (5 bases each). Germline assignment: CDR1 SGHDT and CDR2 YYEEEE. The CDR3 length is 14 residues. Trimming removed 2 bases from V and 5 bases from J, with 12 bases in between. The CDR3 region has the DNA TGTGCCAGCAGCTTTCGAGGGGCGGGAGATACGCAGTATTTT. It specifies CASSFRGAGDTQYF.

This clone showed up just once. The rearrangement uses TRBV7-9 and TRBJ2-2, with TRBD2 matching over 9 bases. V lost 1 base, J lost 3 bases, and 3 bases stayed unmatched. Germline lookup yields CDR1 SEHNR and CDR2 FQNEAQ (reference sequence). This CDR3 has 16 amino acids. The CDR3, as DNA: TGTGCCAGCAGCTTAGTAGCGGGGGCTGACACCGGGGAGCTGTTTTTT. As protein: CASSLVAGADTGELFF.

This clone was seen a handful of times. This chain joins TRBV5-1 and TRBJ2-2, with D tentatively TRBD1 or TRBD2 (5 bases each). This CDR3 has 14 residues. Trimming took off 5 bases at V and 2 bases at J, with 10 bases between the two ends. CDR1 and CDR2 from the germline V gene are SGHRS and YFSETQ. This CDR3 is CASRGTLNTGELFF. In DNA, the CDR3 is TGCGCCAGCAGGGGGACCCTCAACACCGGGGAGCTGTTTTTT.

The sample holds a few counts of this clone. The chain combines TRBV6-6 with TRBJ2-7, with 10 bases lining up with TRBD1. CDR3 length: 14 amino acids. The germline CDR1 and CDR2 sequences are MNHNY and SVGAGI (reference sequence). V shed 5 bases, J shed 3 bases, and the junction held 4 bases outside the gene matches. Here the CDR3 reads CASSPGTGDYEQYF. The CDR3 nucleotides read TGTGCCAGCAGTCCCGGGACAGGGGACTACGAGCAGTACTTC.

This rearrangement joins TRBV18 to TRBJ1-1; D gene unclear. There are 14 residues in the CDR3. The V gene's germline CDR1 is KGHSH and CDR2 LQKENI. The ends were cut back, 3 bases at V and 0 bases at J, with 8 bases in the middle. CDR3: CASSPPSLNTEAFF. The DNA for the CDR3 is TGTGCCAGCTCACCGCCATCTCTGAACACTGAAGCTTTCTTT.

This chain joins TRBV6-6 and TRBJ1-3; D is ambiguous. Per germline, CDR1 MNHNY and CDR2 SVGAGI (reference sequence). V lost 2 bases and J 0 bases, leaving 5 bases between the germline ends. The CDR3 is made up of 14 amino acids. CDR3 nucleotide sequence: TGTGCCAGCAGTTACGGAAGCTCTGGAAACACCATATATTTT. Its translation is CASSYGSSGNTIYF.

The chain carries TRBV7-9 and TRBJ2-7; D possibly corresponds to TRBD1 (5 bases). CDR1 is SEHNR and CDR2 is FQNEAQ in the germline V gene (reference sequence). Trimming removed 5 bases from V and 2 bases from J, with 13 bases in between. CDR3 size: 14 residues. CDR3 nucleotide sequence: TGTGCCAGCAGCCTTTCAGGGCACCCCTACGAGCAGTACTTC. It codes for CASSLSGHPYEQYF.

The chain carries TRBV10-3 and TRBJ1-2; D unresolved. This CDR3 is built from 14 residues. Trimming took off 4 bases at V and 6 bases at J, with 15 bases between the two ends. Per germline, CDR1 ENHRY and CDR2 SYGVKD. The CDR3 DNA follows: TGTGCCATCAGTGGGATGGGCTCCGGAGATGGCTACACCTTC. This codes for CAISGMGSGDGYTF.

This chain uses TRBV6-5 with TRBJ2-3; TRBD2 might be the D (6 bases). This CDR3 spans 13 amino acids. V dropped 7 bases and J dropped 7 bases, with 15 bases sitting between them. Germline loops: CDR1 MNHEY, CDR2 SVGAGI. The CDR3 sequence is CASKGRMGNTQYF. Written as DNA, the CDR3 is TGTGCCAGCAAAGGGAGGATGGGTAATACGCAGTATTTT.

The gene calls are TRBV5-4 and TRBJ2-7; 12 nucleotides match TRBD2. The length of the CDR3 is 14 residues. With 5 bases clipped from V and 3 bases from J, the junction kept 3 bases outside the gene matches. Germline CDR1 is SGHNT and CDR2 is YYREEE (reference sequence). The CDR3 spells CASSLTSGGYEQYF. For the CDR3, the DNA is TGTGCCAGCAGTTTGACTAGCGGGGGCTACGAGCAGTACTTC.

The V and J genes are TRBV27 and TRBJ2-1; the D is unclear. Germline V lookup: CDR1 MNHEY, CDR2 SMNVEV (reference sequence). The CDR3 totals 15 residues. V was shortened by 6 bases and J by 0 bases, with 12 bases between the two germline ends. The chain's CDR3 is CASRPTRSSYNEQFF. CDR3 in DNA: TGTGCCAGCAGACCTACTCGAAGCTCCTACAATGAGCAGTTCTTC.

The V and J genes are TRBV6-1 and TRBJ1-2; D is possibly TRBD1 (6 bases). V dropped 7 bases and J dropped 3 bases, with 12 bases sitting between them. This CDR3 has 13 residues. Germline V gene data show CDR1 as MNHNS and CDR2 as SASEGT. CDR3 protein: CASTDSGHYGYTF. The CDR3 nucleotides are TGTGCCAGCACGGACAGCGGACACTATGGCTACACCTTC.

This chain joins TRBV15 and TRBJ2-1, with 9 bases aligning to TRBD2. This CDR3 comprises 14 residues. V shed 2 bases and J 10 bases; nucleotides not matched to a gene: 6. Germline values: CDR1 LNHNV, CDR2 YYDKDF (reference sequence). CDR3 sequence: CATSRTGTSREQFF. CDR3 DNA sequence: TGTGCCACCAGCAGAACCGGGACTAGCAGGGAGCAGTTCTTC.

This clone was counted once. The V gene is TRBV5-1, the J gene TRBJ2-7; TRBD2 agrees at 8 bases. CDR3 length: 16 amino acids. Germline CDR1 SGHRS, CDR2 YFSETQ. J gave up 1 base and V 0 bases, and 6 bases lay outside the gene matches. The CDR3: CASSLEPAGESYEQYF. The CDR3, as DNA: TGCGCCAGCAGCTTGGAGCCAGCGGGAGAGTCCTACGAGCAGTACTTC.

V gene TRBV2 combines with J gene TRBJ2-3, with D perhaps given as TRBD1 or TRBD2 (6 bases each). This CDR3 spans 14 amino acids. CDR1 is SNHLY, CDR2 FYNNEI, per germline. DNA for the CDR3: TGTGCAAGCTCGGGTCAGGGGAGGACAGATACGCAGTATTTT. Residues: CASSGQGRTDTQYF.

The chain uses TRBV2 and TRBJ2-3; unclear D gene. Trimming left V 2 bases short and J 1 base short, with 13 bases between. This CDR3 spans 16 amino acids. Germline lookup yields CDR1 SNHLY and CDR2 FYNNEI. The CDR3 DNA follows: TGTGCCAGCAGTGAATTGGGCGGAGCCCGCACAGATACGCAGTATTTT. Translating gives CASSELGGARTDTQYF.